Below, 27 T cell receptor beta chains from the same sample are listed, as sequenced in a study of shared T cell receptors in the human thymus (dated by TCRdb to the early 2020s). The receptor library was made with the immunoSEQ multiplex PCR assay. Drawn from immuneACCESS, this table holds only the in-frame rearrangements with V and J called that TCRdb kept. Clones are partly lost; checked studies trace under half to an unresolved V gene and leave the rest unexplained. This sample lists hundreds of thousands of clones; roughly 94% were detected once. Jointly, the top ten make up 0.02% of the sample. The sample comprised thymocytes. The source is a human donor.

The chain employs TRBV28 and TRBJ2-1; tentative D call: TRBD2 (6 bases). CDR1 and CDR2 from the germline V gene are MDHEN and SYDVKM. The CDR3 loop spans 19 amino acids. The germline V and J ends were trimmed by 5 bases and 2 bases, with 25 bases remaining between them. CDR3 nucleotide sequence: TGTGCCAGCAGTCCTTCGACCAGTCCGGGGGATCGGACCTACAATGAGCAGTTCTTC. This gives the protein CASSPSTSPGDRTYNEQFF.

The V call is TRBV5-8, the J call TRBJ1-2; no reliable D call. Germline V gives CDR1 SGHTS, CDR2 YDEGEE. This CDR3 is built from 15 residues. The V end was cut by 6 bases, the J end by 4 bases, with 19 bases between. The CDR3 here is CASNLRETFVYGYTF. CDR3 DNA: TGTGCCAGCAACCTTCGGGAGACTTTCGTCTATGGCTACACCTTC. Full variable domain (outside the CDR3, taken from reference TRBV5-8 and TRBJ1-2): EAGVTQSPTHLIKTRGQQATLRCSPISGHTSVYWYQQALGLGLQFLLWYDEGEERNRGNFPPRFSGRQFPNYSSELNVNALELEDSALYLCASNLRETFVYGYTFGSGTRLTVV.

This chain joins TRBV27 and TRBJ1-2, with D perhaps TRBD1 (5 bases). V was pared by 5 bases and J by 8 bases, with 18 bases between. CDR1 MNHEY and CDR2 SMNVEV come from the germline V gene (reference sequence). This CDR3 region has 14 residues. This CDR3 is CASSTPRGDEGYTF. DNA for the CDR3: TGTGCCAGCAGTACCCCCCGGGGGGACGAGGGCTACACCTTC.

V usage is TRBV28 and J usage is TRBJ1-2, with TRBD1 matching over 11 bases. The CDR3 totals 20 residues. Trimming took 2 bases from V and 2 from J; bases not matched to a gene: 16. Per germline, CDR1 MDHEN and CDR2 SYDVKM. CDR3 nucleotides: TGTGCCAGCAGTTTAGCTTTGGGGTGGACAGGGGGCCCCAGAAACTATGGCTACACCTTC. This codes for CASSLALGWTGGPRNYGYTF.

The chain carries TRBV5-1 and TRBJ2-1; D is uncertain. Germline-derived CDR1 and CDR2 are SGHRS and YFSETQ. V gave up 0 bases and J gave up 3 bases, with 13 bases separating them. CDR3 length: 16 amino acids. The CDR3 here is CASSLAGNPFYNEQFF. DNA of the CDR3: TGCGCCAGCAGCTTGGCGGGTAACCCGTTCTACAATGAGCAGTTCTTC.

This rearrangement joins TRBV29-1 to TRBJ2-3; D possibly corresponds to TRBD1 (7 bases). Germline V gene lookup returns CDR1 SQVTM and CDR2 ANQGSEA. Trimming pared 4 bases from V and 6 bases from J, leaving 17 bases between. This CDR3 comprises 14 residues. CDR3 protein: CSVAPGGRTDTQYF. CDR3 sequence (DNA): TGCAGCGTTGCCCCAGGGGGGCGGACGGATACGCAGTATTTT.

The chain combines TRBV9 with TRBJ1-2, with 8 positions matching TRBD1. Germline trimming cut 3 bases from V and 8 bases from J; bases unmatched to any gene: 18. Germline lookup yields CDR1 SGDLS and CDR2 YYNGEE. The CDR3 runs to 17 residues. CDR3 amino acids: CASSAGQGVPARWGYTF. In nucleotides, the CDR3 is TGTGCCAGCAGCGCCGGACAGGGAGTTCCGGCCCGTTGGGGCTACACCTTC.

The gene calls are TRBV28 and TRBJ2-1; D is unclear. The CDR3 runs 15 residues. Germline CDR1 is MDHEN and CDR2 is SYDVKM. V dropped 3 bases and J dropped 0 bases, with 9 bases sitting between them. This chain's CDR3 is CASSFAGSSYNEQFF. Written as DNA, the CDR3 is TGTGCCAGCAGTTTTGCAGGTAGCTCCTACAATGAGCAGTTCTTC.

The rearrangement uses TRBV14 and TRBJ1-1, with D possibly being TRBD1 (5 bases). This CDR3 is 18 amino acids long. In germline, CDR1 is SGHDN, CDR2 FVKESK. Deletions cut 4 bases from V and 0 bases from J, with 21 bases between. In nucleotides, the CDR3 is TGTGCCAGCAGCCCTTATATAGACAGACCAAAAATGAACACTGAAGCTTTCTTT. This codes for CASSPYIDRPKMNTEAFF.

This clone was seen a single time. The chain has TRBV14 and TRBJ2-6; maybe TRBD2 (6 bases). The CDR3 consists of 21 residues. V was clipped by 1 base and J by 8 bases, with 30 bases between them. CDR1 SGHDN and CDR2 FVKESK come from the germline V gene. The CDR3 loop is CASSQGGGSRANDLGSNVLTF. As DNA, the CDR3 is TGTGCCAGCAGCCAAGGTGGGGGGTCCAGGGCCAACGATCTGGGGTCCAACGTCCTGACTTTC.

This chain joins TRBV9 and TRBJ1-3, with 7 nucleotides matching TRBD1. Germline V lookup: CDR1 SGDLS, CDR2 YYNGEE. The junction had 8 bases not matched to a gene; V was cut back by 4 bases and J by 10 bases. The CDR3 is 13 amino acids. DNA of the CDR3: TGTGCCAGCAGCATCGACAGGGCTGAAACCATATATTTT. Translation: CASSIDRAETIYF.

This clone was seen once. The J gene is TRBJ1-3, the V gene TRBV7-8; D gene uncertain. Germline-derived CDR1 and CDR2 are SGHVS and FQNEAQ. Trimming shortened V by 1 base and J by 0 bases, and 16 bases separated the two germline ends. This CDR3 spans 18 amino acids. DNA of the CDR3: TGTGCCAGCAGCTTAGGGGTCGGTCAGGAGATCTCTGGAAACACCATATATTTT. It translates to CASSLGVGQEISGNTIYF.

This chain connects TRBV7-8 to TRBJ2-2; 11 bases agree with TRBD2. The CDR3 is made up of 18 amino acids. Germline-derived CDR1 and CDR2 are SGHVS and FQNEAQ. V dropped 5 bases and J dropped 6; count of bases not matched to a gene: 14. This CDR3 is CASSPDTIAGGYPGELFF. The CDR3 bases are TGTGCCAGCAGCCCCGACACCATAGCGGGAGGGTACCCCGGGGAGCTGTTTTTT.

CDR3 sequence (DNA): TGTGCCAGCAGCCACTTGACTAGCGGGAGGGCCGACTTTCACGAGCAGTACTTC. This sequence encodes CASSHLTSGRADFHEQYF. The rearrangement joins TRBV7-3 to TRBJ2-7; 14 positions agree with TRBD2. CDR3 length: 18 residues. With V trimmed by 5 bases and J by 5 bases, 14 bases remained unmatched. The germline V gene encodes CDR1 SGHTA and CDR2 FQGTGA.

This chain connects TRBV7-9 to TRBJ2-7, with D hard to call. The germline V gene has CDR1 SEHNR and CDR2 FQNEAQ (reference sequence). V was pared by 1 base and J by 3 bases, with 4 bases between. The CDR3 consists of 12 residues. This CDR3 is CASSLGRYEQYF. As DNA, the CDR3 is TGTGCCAGCAGCTTAGGGCGCTACGAGCAGTACTTC.

This chain connects TRBV6-5 to TRBJ1-1, with D perhaps TRBD1 (5 bases). Trimming removed 6 bases at V and 3 bases at J, with 14 bases between. Germline V lookup: CDR1 MNHEY, CDR2 SVGAGI. The CDR3 has 14 residues. The CDR3 protein is CASSSAGVDTEAFF. The CDR3 nucleotides read TGTGCCAGCAGCTCGGCGGGGGTTGACACTGAAGCTTTCTTT.

This sequence joins TRBV28 and TRBJ1-2; D unresolved. V gave up 6 bases and J gave up 5 bases, with 10 bases separating them. The CDR3 length is 12 residues. The germline V gene encodes CDR1 MDHEN and CDR2 SYDVKM. The CDR3 DNA follows: TGTGCCAGCAGCCCGGACGGGTATGGCTACACCTTC. Residues: CASSPDGYGYTF.

The chain employs TRBV27 and TRBJ2-7; D not certain. The CDR3 extends over 13 amino acids. Germline CDR1 MNHEY, CDR2 SMNVEV (reference sequence). The V gene lost 0 bases and the J gene lost 3 bases, with 6 bases spanning the gap. The CDR3 DNA reads TGTGCCAGCAGTTTATCAAGGAGCTACGAGCAGTACTTC. Amino acids: CASSLSRSYEQYF.

The CDR3 region is CARSSSIAKNIQYF. The CDR3 DNA sequence: TGTGCCAGGAGTTCTTCCATAGCCAAAAACATTCAGTACTTC. This sequence joins TRBV2 and TRBJ2-4; D gene ambiguous. Germline CDR1 reads SNHLY; CDR2 reads FYNNEI. V lost 9 bases and J lost 0, with 12 bases in between. The length of the CDR3 is 14 residues.

The chain carries TRBV6-5 and TRBJ2-5; no reliable D call. Germline lookup yields CDR1 MNHEY and CDR2 SVGAGI. V was cut by 0 bases and J by 1 base, with 9 bases left in between. The CDR3 sequence is 15 residues long. The CDR3 DNA follows: TGTGCCAGCAGTTACTCGCGGACCAGCCAAGAGACCCAGTACTTC. Translation: CASSYSRTSQETQYF.

DNA of the CDR3: TGTGCCAGCAGCTTACGGGAGGGCCCCAATGAGCAGTTCTTC. Its translation is CASSLREGPNEQFF. The V call is TRBV7-2, the J call TRBJ2-1; the match to TRBD2 covers 8 bases. Trimming removed 2 bases from V and 6 bases from J; junction bases left unmatched: 3. Germline CDR1 and CDR2: SGHTA and FQGNSA. The CDR3 is 14 residues long.

This clone occurred once. V usage is TRBV20-1 and J usage is TRBJ1-2; TRBD1 matches at 7 bases. V dropped 7 bases and J dropped 6; count of bases not matched to a gene: 5. The germline V gene encodes CDR1 DFQATT and CDR2 SNEGSKA (reference sequence). This CDR3 spans 11 amino acids. The CDR3 region has the DNA TGCAGTGGCCAGGGGGTGGATGGCTACACCTTC. Its protein product is CSGQGVDGYTF.

The genes are TRBV6-5 and TRBJ2-7; D is unclear. Germline V gene sequence: CDR1 MNHEY, CDR2 SVGAGI. Trimming shortened V by 8 bases and J by 4 bases, and 15 bases separated the two germline ends. There are 13 residues in the CDR3. The CDR3 sequence: CASGRLRFYEQYF. DNA of the CDR3: TGTGCCAGCGGGCGGTTAAGGTTTTACGAGCAGTACTTC.

V gene TRBV6-6 combines with J gene TRBJ1-5; possible D gene TRBD1, 5 bases. Per the germline V gene, CDR1 is MNHNY and CDR2 is SVGAGI (reference sequence). The CDR3 consists of 15 residues. Trimming shortened V by 8 bases and J by 0 bases, and 14 bases separated the two germline ends. The CDR3 DNA follows: TGTGCCAGCGCGGGGCGCAAAGTTAGCAATCAGCCCCAGCATTTT. Translated, it gives CASAGRKVSNQPQHF.

The chain carries TRBV9 and TRBJ2-2, with 10 bases that match TRBD2. The V segment lost 0 bases and the J segment 5 bases; nucleotides outside the gene matches: 7. This CDR3 spans 17 amino acids. CDR1 and CDR2 from the germline V gene are SGDLS and YYNGEE. CDR3 bases: TGTGCCAGCAGCGTAGGGCTAGCGGGAGTAGAGACCGGGGAGCTGTTTTTT. It codes for CASSVGLAGVETGELFF.

V gene TRBV6-1 combines with J gene TRBJ1-1; TRBD1 might be the D (6 bases). The V and J ends lost 3 bases and 0 bases respectively, with 20 bases between them. CDR3 length: 18 amino acids. In germline, CDR1 is MNHNS, CDR2 SASEGT. The CDR3 DNA reads TGTGCCAGCAGTGACCCGAGGGGGGGCGAATCAATGAACACTGAAGCTTTCTTT. Its translation: CASSDPRGGESMNTEAFF.

The chain recombines TRBV28 with TRBJ2-2; a possible D gene is TRBD2 (5 bases). Germline V gives CDR1 MDHEN, CDR2 SYDVKM. The CDR3 spans 15 residues. V was trimmed by 7 bases and J by 4 bases, leaving 16 bases between them. DNA of the CDR3: TGTGCCAGCAACCCAAGAGGAGGAGCCACCGGGGAGCTGTTTTTT. It specifies CASNPRGGATGELFF.